These 30 T cell receptor beta chains were all obtained from the same sample, sequenced in a study of cytomegalovirus exposure and HLA in healthy donors. Amplification used 60 Vbeta primers and 13 Jbeta primers. TCRdb's copy holds only in-frame clones and misses some; the assay was immunoSEQ multiplex PCR. Seen here are more than 85,000 clones, about 83% observed once, and the top ten hold under 6.5%. The material sequenced was PBMCs. Receptor source: a man aged 18 to 30 in good health and CMV-seronegative.

A single count supports this clone. The genes are TRBV30 and TRBJ1-5; no firm D call. In germline, CDR1 is GTSNPN, CDR2 SVGIG (reference sequence). The CDR3 covers 12 residues. Trimming took 0 bases from V and 2 from J, leaving 2 bases between them. The CDR3 protein is CAWSVGNQPQHF. CDR3 bases: TGTGCCTGGAGTGTCGGCAATCAGCCCCAGCATTTT.

The rearrangement links TRBV12-5 to TRBJ2-5; the D gene is possibly TRBD2 (6 bases). CDR1 and CDR2 from the germline V gene are LGHNT and FRNRAP. V lost 0 bases and J 1 base, leaving 18 bases between the germline ends. The CDR3 length is 18 residues. In DNA form, the CDR3 reads TGTGCTAGTGGTTTGGTAGAGTTAGGGGAGGCAATCCAAGAGACCCAGTACTTC. Its translation: CASGLVELGEAIQETQYF.

CDR3 bases: TGTGCCTGGAGGGTAGGGACAGGCTATGGCTACACCTTC. This codes for CAWRVGTGYGYTF. The chain combines TRBV30 with TRBJ1-2; 8 nucleotides align to TRBD1. The CDR3 contains 13 residues. Trimming took 3 bases from V and 4 from J; bases not matched to a gene: 4. Germline V gives CDR1 GTSNPN, CDR2 SVGIG (reference sequence).

The CDR3 region has the DNA TGTGCCAGCAGCCCGACTAGCGGGAGGTACAATGAGCAGTTCTTC. Encoded protein: CASSPTSGRYNEQFF. The J gene is TRBJ2-1, the V gene TRBV7-3, with TRBD2 matching 13 bases. Losses at the gene ends were 5 bases for V and 4 bases for J; bases not matched to a gene: 2. The CDR3 consists of 15 residues. Germline CDR1 and CDR2: SGHTA and FQGTGA. The whole variable domain, filled in from reference TRBV7-3 and TRBJ2-1, reads GAGVSQTPSNKVTEKGKYVELRCDPISGHTALYWYRQSLGQGPEFLIYFQGTGAADDSGLPNDRFFAVRPEGSVSTLKIQRTERGDSAVYLCASSPTSGRYNEQFFGPGTRLTVL.

V usage is TRBV29-1 and J usage is TRBJ2-7; tentative D call: TRBD1 (6 bases). CDR3 length: 12 residues. The germline V and J ends were trimmed by 6 bases and 2 bases, with 11 bases remaining between them. Germline V gives CDR1 SQVTM, CDR2 ANQGSEA. The CDR3 is CSVRRQAYEQYF. The CDR3 nucleotides are TGCAGCGTCCGTCGACAGGCCTACGAGCAGTACTTC.

The CDR3 loop reads CASSLSGTDLYGYTF. The CDR3 DNA is TGTGCCAGCAGCTTATCCGGGACAGACCTCTATGGCTACACCTTC. The V and J genes are TRBV7-2 and TRBJ1-2; 7 nucleotides agree with TRBD1. The junction had 7 bases not matched to a gene; V was cut back by 2 bases and J by 4 bases. There are 15 residues in the CDR3. CDR1 is SGHTA, CDR2 FQGNSA, per germline.

The chain uses TRBV6-5 and TRBJ1-4, with D perhaps matching TRBD1 (5 bases). V lost 5 bases and J lost 6, with 16 bases in between. Per the germline V gene, CDR1 is MNHEY and CDR2 is SVGAGI. The CDR3 contains 15 residues. CDR3 in DNA: TGTGCCAGCAGTAATGGGGGGTTTACGGATGAAAAACTGTTTTTT. Protein: CASSNGGFTDEKLFF.

This clone was recorded only once. This sequence joins TRBV28 and TRBJ1-2, with D perhaps TRBD1 (5 bases). Germline CDR1 is MDHEN and CDR2 is SYDVKM. CDR3 length equals 14 residues. V dropped 1 base and J dropped 6 bases, with 12 bases sitting between them. In DNA, the CDR3 is TGTGCCAGCAGTTTATTGGTCAGGGAGGATGGCTACACCTTC. It codes for CASSLLVREDGYTF.

This chain links TRBV10-1 with TRBJ2-7; maybe TRBD1 (6 bases). CDR1 WNHNN and CDR2 SYGVQD come from the germline V gene (reference sequence). V was shortened by 2 bases and J by 2 bases, with 13 bases between the two germline ends. This CDR3 is 15 amino acids long. The CDR3 DNA reads TGCGCCAGCAGTGAGGAGACAGGAAAAACCTACGAGCAGTACTTC. Residues: CASSEETGKTYEQYF.

V is TRBV14 and J is TRBJ2-7; D perhaps matches TRBD2 (6 bases). The CDR3 consists of 16 residues. V lost 2 bases, J lost 5 bases, and 19 bases lay in between. CDR1 and CDR2 (germline): SGHDN, FVKESK. This CDR3 reads CASSQPRVGGADEQYF. For the CDR3, the DNA is TGTGCCAGCAGCCAACCCCGGGTGGGGGGAGCGGACGAGCAGTACTTC.

This chain connects TRBV19 to TRBJ2-1; 10 bases align to TRBD2. Germline values: CDR1 LNHDA, CDR2 SQIVND (reference sequence). The CDR3 is 16 residues long. Losses at the gene ends were 5 bases for V and 3 bases for J; bases not matched to a gene: 7. The CDR3 bases are TGTGCCAGTAGTCCTAGCGGGAGTTCCAACTACAATGAGCAGTTCTTC. This gives the protein CASSPSGSSNYNEQFF.

The J gene is TRBJ2-7, the V gene TRBV6-5, with TRBD2 identical over 11 bases. The CDR3 is 16 residues long. CDR1 and CDR2 from the germline V gene are MNHEY and SVGAGI. V dropped 0 bases and J dropped 7; count of bases not matched to a gene: 8. Here the CDR3 reads CASSYSASGRSGEQYF. The DNA for the CDR3 is TGTGCCAGCAGTTACTCGGCTAGCGGGAGGTCTGGTGAGCAGTACTTC.

V is TRBV7-2 and J is TRBJ1-2, with 10 bases fitting TRBD1. The germline V gene encodes CDR1 SGHTA and CDR2 FQGNSA. The CDR3 is 14 residues long. Unmatched junction bases numbered 4, after V lost 3 bases and J lost 6 bases. CDR3 bases: TGTGCCAGCAGCTTTGTGGGACAGGGGAATGGCTACACCTTC. Protein product: CASSFVGQGNGYTF. Using reference TRBV7-2 and TRBJ1-2 for the parts outside the CDR3, the full variable domain is GAGVSQSPSNKVTEKGKDVELRCDPISGHTALYWYRQSLGQGLEFLIYFQGNSAPDKSGLPSDRFSAERTGGSVSTLTIQRTQQEDSAVYLCASSFVGQGNGYTFGSGTRLTVV.

The CDR3 region has the DNA TGTGCCAGCAGTTTAACGTATTCGGGGTCTAATGAAAAACTGTTTTTT. Its protein is CASSLTYSGSNEKLFF. This sequence joins TRBV27 and TRBJ1-4; D is unclear. V was trimmed by 2 bases and J by 3 bases, leaving 13 bases between them. Germline V lookup: CDR1 MNHEY, CDR2 SMNVEV (reference sequence). The CDR3 covers 16 residues.

This chain joins TRBV5-8 and TRBJ1-4; 8 bases line up with TRBD1. CDR1 SGHTS and CDR2 YDEGEE come from the germline V gene. Unmatched junction bases numbered 13, after V lost 1 base and J lost 8 bases. This CDR3 is built from 17 residues. The CDR3 region has the DNA TGTGCCAGCAGCTTGTCAGTATCAGGGGGCGCAAGGGAAAAACTGTTTTTT. Encoded protein: CASSLSVSGGAREKLFF.

There are a few counts of this clone. The CDR3 sequence: CASSPGAGRNTEAFF. The CDR3 bases are TGTGCCAGCAGTCCCGGGGCGGGGAGGAACACTGAAGCTTTCTTT. The V and J genes are TRBV6-5 and TRBJ1-1; tentative D call: TRBD1 (5 bases). Germline CDR1 MNHEY, CDR2 SVGAGI. The CDR3 extends over 15 amino acids. Trimming removed 5 bases at V and 1 base at J, with 14 bases between.

V and J are TRBV16 and TRBJ1-1, with 12 bases matching TRBD1. Germline V gene lookup returns CDR1 KGHSY and CDR2 FQNENV. Trimming removed 6 bases from V and 2 bases from J; junction bases left unmatched: 10. There are 17 residues in the CDR3. The CDR3 DNA is TGTGCCAGCAGAGGGGACAGGGGGCGTGTTTCTAACACTGAAGCTTTCTTT. It is translated as CASRGDRGRVSNTEAFF.

The genes are TRBV18 and TRBJ1-5; TRBD1 matches at 7 bases. The V segment lost 3 bases and the J segment 4 bases; nucleotides outside the gene matches: 3. From germline, CDR1 is KGHSH and CDR2 LQKENI. CDR3 length equals 14 residues. CDR3 nucleotides: TGTGCCAGCTCACCTTCACAGGGGAATCAGCCCCAGCATTTT. This gives the protein CASSPSQGNQPQHF. The complete variable domain, with remaining parts taken from reference TRBV18 and TRBJ1-5, reads NAGVMQNPRHLVRRRGQEARLRCSPMKGHSHVYWYRQLPEEGLKFMVYLQKENIIDESGMPKERFSAEFPKEGPSILRIQQVVRGDSAAYFCASSPSQGNQPQHFGDGTRLSIL.

V and J are TRBV7-9 and TRBJ2-2; TRBD1 might be the D (6 bases). The ends were cut back, 5 bases at V and 1 base at J, with 14 bases in the middle. Germline CDR1 and CDR2: SEHNR and FQNEAQ (reference sequence). The CDR3 has 16 amino acids. CDR3 loop: CASSPPGTRNTGELFF. The CDR3 nucleotides read TGTGCCAGCAGCCCACCCGGGACACGGAACACCGGGGAGCTGTTTTTT.

The chain has TRBV19 and TRBJ2-7, with D tentatively TRBD2 (6 bases). This CDR3 spans 14 amino acids. The germline V gene has CDR1 LNHDA and CDR2 SQIVND (reference sequence). Trimming shortened V by 5 bases and J by 7 bases, and 18 bases separated the two germline ends. CDR3 nucleotides: TGTGCCAGTAGTTTCCGGGGGACCCTGGGGGAGCAGTACTTC. The encoded protein is CASSFRGTLGEQYF.

J is TRBJ2-7 and V is TRBV6-5, with 11 bases identical to TRBD1. The CDR3 contains 14 residues. Germline CDR1 reads MNHEY; CDR2 reads SVGAGI. V was clipped by 5 bases and J by 1 base; unmatched bases: 1. The CDR3 DNA is TGTGCCAGCAGTCGGGACAGGGGGTCCTACGAGCAGTACTTC. Its protein product is CASSRDRGSYEQYF.

This chain connects TRBV28 to TRBJ1-1; a possible D gene is TRBD1 (5 bases). The CDR3 runs 12 residues. Trimming removed 7 bases at V and 5 bases at J, with 11 bases between. From germline, CDR1 is MDHEN and CDR2 SYDVKM. The CDR3 region is CASTIGGTEAFF. CDR3 DNA sequence: TGTGCCAGCACCATCGGGGGGACTGAAGCTTTCTTT.

J is TRBJ2-1 and V is TRBV30; 7 positions match TRBD1. CDR3 length: 15 amino acids. Germline V gene sequence: CDR1 GTSNPN, CDR2 SVGIG (reference sequence). The V segment lost 2 bases and the J segment 1 base; nucleotides outside the gene matches: 5. CDR3: CAWSMKGQSYNEQFF. The DNA of the CDR3 is TGTGCCTGGAGTATGAAGGGACAGTCCTACAATGAGCAGTTCTTC. The full variable domain, with the rest looked up from reference TRBV30 and TRBJ2-1, is SQTIHQWPATLVQPVGSPLSLECTVEGTSNPNLYWYRQAAGRGLQLLFYSVGIGQISSEVPQNLSASRPQDRQFILSSKKLLLSDSGFYLCAWSMKGQSYNEQFFGPGTRLTVL.

This chain uses TRBV19 with TRBJ1-4, with 8 bases matching TRBD1. Germline trimming cut 5 bases from V and 7 bases from J; bases unmatched to any gene: 9. From germline, CDR1 is LNHDA and CDR2 SQIVND (reference sequence). The CDR3 contains 15 residues. CDR3 region: CASSEPQGAVEKLFF. CDR3 bases: TGTGCCAGTAGTGAGCCTCAGGGGGCTGTTGAAAAACTGTTTTTT.

The chain links TRBV6-5 to TRBJ2-7; the match to TRBD1 covers 7 bases. The trim removed 5 bases at V and 0 bases at J, leaving 4 bases unmatched. This CDR3 region has 14 residues. Germline V lookup: CDR1 MNHEY, CDR2 SVGAGI. The CDR3 bases are TGTGCCAGCAGTGAAGGGGACAGCTCCTACGAGCAGTACTTC. Encoded protein: CASSEGDSSYEQYF.

This clone was seen a handful of times. The rearrangement links TRBV7-9 to TRBJ1-2, with 7 positions matching TRBD1. Germline V gives CDR1 SEHNR, CDR2 FQNEAQ (reference sequence). J lost 4 bases, V lost 5 bases, and 10 bases had no gene match. The CDR3 is made up of 15 amino acids. The CDR3 sequence is CASSLQKGQSYGYTF. The CDR3 coding sequence is TGTGCCAGCAGCCTACAAAAGGGACAGTCCTATGGCTACACCTTC.

This clone was seen only once. The V gene is TRBV5-1, the J gene TRBJ1-1; tentative D call: TRBD1 (5 bases). The CDR3 runs to 15 residues. V was clipped by 0 bases and J by 5 bases, with 14 bases between them. Per the germline V gene, CDR1 is SGHRS and CDR2 is YFSETQ. CDR3 residues: CASSLETDFKTEAFF. The CDR3 bases are TGCGCCAGCAGCTTGGAGACAGACTTTAAGACTGAAGCTTTCTTT.

This clone appeared a few times. The V and J genes are TRBV6-5 and TRBJ1-2; D is ambiguous. Germline lookup yields CDR1 MNHEY and CDR2 SVGAGI. The CDR3 loop spans 12 amino acids. The V gene lost 5 bases and the J gene lost 2 bases, with 6 bases spanning the gap. CDR3 protein: CASSNQNYGYTF. The CDR3, as DNA: TGTGCCAGCAGTAACCAGAACTATGGCTACACCTTC.

The chain is built from TRBV5-1 and TRBJ2-7; 10 positions match TRBD1. Germline V gives CDR1 SGHRS, CDR2 YFSETQ. Trimming cost V 0 bases and J 3 bases; bases outside gene matches: 0. CDR3 length equals 14 residues. CDR3 bases: TGCGCCAGCAGCTTGGGGACAGGGGGCTACGAGCAGTACTTC. Amino acid sequence: CASSLGTGGYEQYF.

This clone was seen only a few times. The chain links TRBV6-5 to TRBJ1-1; possibly TRBD1 for D (6 bases). V shed 6 bases and J shed 2 bases, with 10 bases lying between them. Germline values: CDR1 MNHEY, CDR2 SVGAGI. The CDR3 is 13 residues long. In DNA, the CDR3 is TGTGCCAGCAGCTGGACAGTTAACACTGAAGCTTTCTTT. It yields the protein CASSWTVNTEAFF.